A selection of T cell receptor beta chains follows, all from one sample in a study of PD-L1 blockade in urothelial cancer. Assay: immunoSEQ multiplex PCR; the TCRdb copy retains only in-frame clones and omits some. The sample yields 35,000 to 55,000 clones, approximately 80% seen once. The source material was PBMCs, sampled around atezolizumab (anti-PD-L1) treatment. The receptor source for this set is a man between 65 and 85 years old with urothelial cancer. Both conserved end residues are part of each CDR3. The order of the fields is D gene, J gene, V gene, clone size, CDR3 protein, CDR3 DNA. The D gene is left open where the match is weak. Clone size, where shown, is once, few, many, or a class for clones that have expanded.

D gene: NA; J gene: TRBJ2-1; V gene: TRBV7-9; clone size: NA; CDR3 protein: CASSLPPGQGLYNEQFF; CDR3 DNA: TGTGCCAGCAGCTTACCCCCCGGGCAGGGCCTTTACAATGAGCAGTTCTTC
D gene: NA; J gene: TRBJ1-1; V gene: TRBV4-1; clone size: few; CDR3 protein: CASSPRDTNTEAFF; CDR3 DNA: TGCGCCAGCAGCCCCCGGGACACCAACACTGAAGCTTTCTTT
D gene: NA; J gene: TRBJ1-3; V gene: TRBV7-6; clone size: NA; CDR3 protein: CASSSQGNTIYF; CDR3 DNA: TGTGCCAGCAGCTCACAGGGAAACACCATATATTTT
D gene: NA; J gene: TRBJ2-4; V gene: TRBV21-1; clone size: NA; CDR3 protein: CASSNDGAGGGAKNIQYF; CDR3 DNA: TGTGCCAGCAGCAATGACGGAGCGGGAGGGGGTGCCAAAAACATTCAGTACTTC
D gene: TRBD1; J gene: TRBJ1-1; V gene: TRBV13; clone size: NA; CDR3 protein: CASSWTGVRTEAFF; CDR3 DNA: TGTGCCAGCAGCTGGACAGGGGTAAGGACTGAAGCTTTCTTT
D gene: TRBD1; J gene: TRBJ1-4; V gene: TRBV5-8; clone size: NA; CDR3 protein: CASSFAGTGWGREKLFF; CDR3 DNA: TGTGCCAGCAGCTTCGCTGGGACAGGATGGGGTCGGGAAAAACTGTTTTTT
D gene: NA; J gene: TRBJ1-2; V gene: TRBV6-5; clone size: NA; CDR3 protein: CASSYLSVAGAFGYTF; CDR3 DNA: TGTGCCAGCAGTTATCTTTCTGTAGCTGGCGCTTTTGGCTACACCTTC
D gene: TRBD1; J gene: TRBJ2-7; V gene: TRBV5-4; clone size: NA; CDR3 protein: CASSDRAFIEQYF; CDR3 DNA: TGTGCCAGCAGTGACAGGGCGTTCATCGAGCAGTACTTC
D gene: NA; J gene: TRBJ2-1; V gene: TRBV28; clone size: NA; CDR3 protein: CASRLENRNVNEQFF; CDR3 DNA: TGTGCCAGCAGGCTCGAGAACAGGAATGTTAATGAGCAGTTCTTC
D gene: TRBD2; J gene: TRBJ2-7; V gene: TRBV5-1; clone size: once; CDR3 protein: CASSLGLAGGTLKYEQYF; CDR3 DNA: TGCGCCAGCAGCTTGGGACTAGCGGGAGGGACTTTAAAGTACGAGCAGTACTTC
D gene: NA; J gene: TRBJ2-4; V gene: TRBV13; clone size: NA; CDR3 protein: CASRSWTENIQYF; CDR3 DNA: TGTGCCAGCAGGTCCTGGACAGAAAACATTCAGTACTTC
D gene: TRBD2; J gene: TRBJ2-3; V gene: TRBV19; clone size: NA; CDR3 protein: CASSMEGTSGTDTQYF; CDR3 DNA: TGTGCCAGTAGTATGGAGGGGACTAGCGGCACAGATACGCAGTATTTT
D gene: NA; J gene: TRBJ1-2; V gene: TRBV19; clone size: NA; CDR3 protein: CASSIAGLGYTF; CDR3 DNA: TGTGCCAGTAGTATAGCCGGTCTTGGCTACACCTTC
D gene: NA; J gene: TRBJ1-3; V gene: TRBV10-3; clone size: NA; CDR3 protein: CAISESLSTSGNTIYF; CDR3 DNA: TGTGCCATCAGTGAGTCCCTTTCTACCTCTGGAAACACCATATATTTT
D gene: NA; J gene: TRBJ2-3; V gene: TRBV5-6; clone size: few; CDR3 protein: CASSLKGEDTQYF; CDR3 DNA: TGTGCCAGCAGCTTGAAGGGAGAAGATACGCAGTATTTT
D gene: NA; J gene: TRBJ1-5; V gene: TRBV7-9; clone size: NA; CDR3 protein: CASSFPNQPQHF; CDR3 DNA: TGTGCCAGCAGCTTCCCAAATCAGCCCCAGCATTTT
D gene: TRBD1; J gene: TRBJ1-3; V gene: TRBV7-9; clone size: NA; CDR3 protein: CASSLGDRASGNTIYF; CDR3 DNA: TGTGCCAGCAGCTTAGGAGACAGGGCCTCTGGAAACACCATATATTTT
D gene: NA; J gene: TRBJ1-4; V gene: TRBV28; clone size: NA; CDR3 protein: CASSLSAGTNEKLFF; CDR3 DNA: TGTGCCAGCAGTTTATCGGCAGGGACTAATGAAAAACTGTTTTTT
D gene: TRBD1; J gene: TRBJ2-1; V gene: TRBV7-9; clone size: NA; CDR3 protein: CASTYTGTGLHEQFF; CDR3 DNA: TGTGCCAGCACCTATACCGGGACAGGGCTTCATGAGCAGTTCTTC
D gene: TRBD2; J gene: TRBJ2-2; V gene: TRBV9; clone size: NA; CDR3 protein: CASAATSGNTGELFF; CDR3 DNA: TGTGCCAGCGCAGCGACTAGCGGTAACACCGGGGAGCTGTTTTTT
D gene: TRBD2; J gene: TRBJ2-5; V gene: TRBV7-2; clone size: NA; CDR3 protein: CASSLVGLAGVRETQYF; CDR3 DNA: TGTGCCAGCAGCTTAGTGGGTCTAGCGGGAGTTAGGGAGACCCAGTACTTC
D gene: NA; J gene: TRBJ1-4; V gene: TRBV7-2; clone size: few; CDR3 protein: CASSSTGKVTNEKLFF; CDR3 DNA: TGTGCCAGCAGCTCCACGGGGAAGGTGACTAATGAAAAACTGTTTTTT
D gene: NA; J gene: TRBJ2-2; V gene: TRBV6-1; clone size: NA; CDR3 protein: CASIWRGRTGELFF; CDR3 DNA: TGTGCCAGCATTTGGAGAGGCAGAACCGGGGAGCTGTTTTTT
D gene: TRBD2; J gene: TRBJ2-3; V gene: TRBV5-1; clone size: NA; CDR3 protein: CASSPGGRAGGDTQYF; CDR3 DNA: TGCGCCAGCAGCCCTGGCGGGAGGGCCGGGGGAGATACGCAGTATTTT
D gene: NA; J gene: TRBJ2-1; V gene: TRBV5-5; clone size: NA; CDR3 protein: CASSLNSYNEQFF; CDR3 DNA: TGTGCCAGCAGCTTGAACAGCTACAATGAGCAGTTCTTC
D gene: NA; J gene: TRBJ1-1; V gene: TRBV7-2; clone size: NA; CDR3 protein: CASSPLMTGPQAFF; CDR3 DNA: TGTGCCAGCAGCCCTTTAATGACAGGCCCTCAAGCTTTCTTT
D gene: NA; J gene: TRBJ1-2; V gene: TRBV18; clone size: NA; CDR3 protein: CASSPLAETDGYTF; CDR3 DNA: TGTGCCAGCTCACCATTAGCGGAAACCGATGGCTACACCTTC
D gene: TRBD2; J gene: TRBJ2-1; V gene: TRBV7-6; clone size: NA; CDR3 protein: CASSLGDYQGSSYNEQFF; CDR3 DNA: TGTGCCAGCAGCTTAGGGGACTACCAAGGAAGCTCCTACAATGAGCAGTTCTTC
D gene: TRBD1; J gene: TRBJ1-2; V gene: TRBV9; clone size: once; CDR3 protein: CASSSGTDYGYTF; CDR3 DNA: TGTGCCAGCAGCTCCGGGACAGACTATGGCTACACCTTC
D gene: TRBD1; J gene: TRBJ1-4; V gene: TRBV5-1; clone size: NA; CDR3 protein: CASSTGQGLFNEKLFF; CDR3 DNA: TGCGCCAGCAGCACCGGACAGGGCCTATTTAATGAAAAACTGTTTTTT
D gene: NA; J gene: TRBJ1-5; V gene: TRBV27; clone size: once; CDR3 protein: CASSLSTDRAQHF; CDR3 DNA: TGTGCCAGCAGTTTATCGACAGATCGGGCCCAGCATTTT
D gene: TRBD1; J gene: TRBJ2-7; V gene: TRBV5-6; clone size: NA; CDR3 protein: CASSLDREAYEQYF; CDR3 DNA: TGTGCCAGCAGTCTCGACAGGGAAGCCTACGAGCAGTACTTC
D gene: TRBD2; J gene: TRBJ2-1; V gene: TRBV4-2; clone size: NA; CDR3 protein: CASSQTSGKYNEQFF; CDR3 DNA: TGTGCCAGCAGCCAGACTAGCGGGAAGTACAATGAGCAGTTCTTC
D gene: TRBD1; J gene: TRBJ1-1; V gene: TRBV6-1; clone size: NA; CDR3 protein: CASSGTGETEAFF; CDR3 DNA: TGTGCCAGCAGTGGGACAGGGGAGACTGAAGCTTTCTTT
D gene: TRBD1; J gene: TRBJ1-5; V gene: TRBV19; clone size: NA; CDR3 protein: CASTPPGGQPQHF; CDR3 DNA: TGTGCCAGTACCCCCCCAGGGGGGCAGCCCCAGCATTTT
D gene: NA; J gene: TRBJ1-5; V gene: TRBV5-5; clone size: once; CDR3 protein: CASSLEEGRTQHF; CDR3 DNA: TGTGCCAGCAGCTTGGAAGAGGGTCGGACCCAGCATTTT
D gene: TRBD2; J gene: TRBJ2-1; V gene: TRBV29-1; clone size: NA; CDR3 protein: CSVAGLAGGPTYNEQFF; CDR3 DNA: TGCAGCGTCGCCGGACTAGCGGGAGGGCCCACCTACAATGAGCAGTTCTTC
D gene: NA; J gene: TRBJ1-5; V gene: TRBV19; clone size: NA; CDR3 protein: CASSIDSSNQPQHF; CDR3 DNA: TGTGCCAGTAGTATAGACAGTAGCAATCAGCCCCAGCATTTT
D gene: TRBD2; J gene: TRBJ2-2; V gene: TRBV7-6; clone size: NA; CDR3 protein: CASSFSGSTNTGELFF; CDR3 DNA: TGTGCCAGCAGCTTTAGCGGGAGTACGAACACCGGGGAGCTGTTTTTT
D gene: NA; J gene: TRBJ2-1; V gene: TRBV6-6; clone size: few; CDR3 protein: CASSYPDSSDEQFF; CDR3 DNA: TGTGCCAGCAGTTACCCGGACAGCTCGGATGAGCAGTTCTTC
D gene: NA; J gene: TRBJ2-7; V gene: TRBV6-6; clone size: NA; CDR3 protein: CASSLTREYEQYF; CDR3 DNA: TGTGCCAGCAGTTTGACTAGGGAGTACGAGCAGTACTTC
D gene: TRBD2; J gene: TRBJ2-3; V gene: TRBV27; clone size: NA; CDR3 protein: CASSRSGGLDTQYF; CDR3 DNA: TGTGCCAGCAGTCGCTCGGGAGGGCTTGATACGCAGTATTTT
D gene: TRBD1; J gene: TRBJ1-1; V gene: TRBV10-3; clone size: NA; CDR3 protein: CAISEQGAQAEAFF; CDR3 DNA: TGTGCCATCAGTGAGCAGGGGGCCCAAGCTGAAGCTTTCTTT
D gene: TRBD1; J gene: TRBJ2-7; V gene: TRBV19; clone size: NA; CDR3 protein: CASSITGDTFYEQYF; CDR3 DNA: TGTGCCAGTAGTATCACAGGGGATACCTTCTACGAGCAGTACTTC
D gene: NA; J gene: TRBJ1-5; V gene: TRBV4-1; clone size: NA; CDR3 protein: CASSQGARDNQPQHF; CDR3 DNA: TGCGCCAGCAGCCAAGGTGCCAGGGATAATCAGCCCCAGCATTTT
D gene: NA; J gene: TRBJ2-7; V gene: TRBV4-3; clone size: NA; CDR3 protein: CASSPLGDHEQYF; CDR3 DNA: TGCGCCAGCAGCCCCCTCGGAGACCACGAGCAGTACTTC
D gene: TRBD2; J gene: TRBJ2-1; V gene: TRBV5-4; clone size: few; CDR3 protein: CASSSSTSGRGYNEQFF; CDR3 DNA: TGTGCCAGCAGCTCAAGTACTAGCGGGAGGGGATACAATGAGCAGTTCTTC
D gene: TRBD1; J gene: TRBJ1-5; V gene: TRBV19; clone size: few; CDR3 protein: CASSTSTGGGEPQHF; CDR3 DNA: TGTGCCAGTAGTACCTCGACAGGGGGTGGAGAGCCCCAGCATTTT
D gene: TRBD1; J gene: TRBJ1-3; V gene: TRBV19; clone size: NA; CDR3 protein: CASSSETGMISGNTIYF; CDR3 DNA: TGTGCCAGTAGTTCCGAGACAGGGATGATCTCTGGAAACACCATATATTTT
D gene: TRBD1; J gene: TRBJ2-1; V gene: TRBV11-2; clone size: NA; CDR3 protein: CASSPRDRGIDEQFF; CDR3 DNA: TGTGCCAGCAGCCCCCGGGACAGGGGGATTGATGAGCAGTTCTTC
D gene: NA; J gene: TRBJ2-2; V gene: TRBV28; clone size: NA; CDR3 protein: CASSLIGGGELFF; CDR3 DNA: TGTGCCAGCAGTTTGATAGGGGGCGGGGAGCTGTTTTTT
D gene: NA; J gene: TRBJ2-1; V gene: TRBV12-5; clone size: NA; CDR3 protein: CASEAPGGYNEQFF; CDR3 DNA: TGTGCTAGTGAGGCTCCAGGCGGGTACAATGAGCAGTTCTTC
D gene: TRBD1; J gene: TRBJ2-7; V gene: TRBV4-3; clone size: NA; CDR3 protein: CASSQATGAAYEQYF; CDR3 DNA: TGCGCCAGCAGCCAAGCTACAGGGGCGGCCTACGAGCAGTACTTC
D gene: NA; J gene: TRBJ2-3; V gene: TRBV2; clone size: NA; CDR3 protein: CASRLTGGGTDTQYF; CDR3 DNA: TGTGCCAGCAGGCTGACAGGTGGAGGCACAGATACGCAGTATTTT
D gene: NA; J gene: TRBJ2-1; V gene: TRBV5-1; clone size: NA; CDR3 protein: CASSPGGPVREQFF; CDR3 DNA: TGCGCCAGCAGCCCTGGGGGCCCAGTCCGTGAGCAGTTCTTC
D gene: NA; J gene: TRBJ2-3; V gene: TRBV7-9; clone size: NA; CDR3 protein: CASGGPGTDTQYF; CDR3 DNA: TGTGCCAGCGGAGGGCCGGGCACAGATACGCAGTATTTT
D gene: TRBD1; J gene: TRBJ1-1; V gene: TRBV4-3; clone size: once; CDR3 protein: CASSQDSTGEAFF; CDR3 DNA: TGCGCCAGCAGCCAAGATAGTACAGGGGAGGCTTTCTTT
D gene: NA; J gene: TRBJ2-2; V gene: TRBV7-9; clone size: NA; CDR3 protein: CASSPRGPTNTGELFF; CDR3 DNA: TGTGCCAGCAGCCCCAGGGGTCCCACGAACACCGGGGAGCTGTTTTTT